These 29 T cell receptor beta chains originate from one sample sequenced in a study of shared clonotypes between healthy human individuals. Here immunoSEQ multiplex PCR was the method, and the copy in TCRdb shows in-frame clones only, minus some. Of 450,000 to 500,000 clones in the sample, approximately 80% were seen once. Material for sequencing was PBMCs. These receptors were taken from a woman in her 40s in good health. Some clones in this sample may be carry-over from other donors' samples.

About this clone itself: Sequence at one end of the junction differs from germline and may be a read error. V is TRBV18 and J is TRBJ1-2; possibly TRBD1 for D (5 bases). The germline CDR1 and CDR2 sequences are KGHSH and LQKENI. This CDR3 has 15 amino acids. This CDR3 is CASPPPGRGSYGNTF. CDR3 in DNA: TGTGCCAGCCCACCACCGGGGAGGGGTAGCTATGGCAACACCTTC.

This rearrangement joins TRBV10-3 to TRBJ2-7; D is uncertain. Germline V gene data show CDR1 as ENHRY and CDR2 as SYGVKD. The V and J ends lost 7 bases and 3 bases respectively, with 13 bases between them. CDR3 length: 13 residues. As DNA, the CDR3 is TGTGCCATCAAGGCACAGTCAAACTACGAGCAGTACTTC. It codes for CAIKAQSNYEQYF.

The count of this clone is one. The rearrangement joins TRBV18 to TRBJ2-7, with D tentatively TRBD1 (5 bases). This CDR3 contains 15 residues. CDR1 is KGHSH and CDR2 is LQKENI in the germline V gene. Trimming stripped 3 bases from V and 0 bases from J, with 12 bases between. The CDR3 nucleotides are TGTGCCAGCTCACCCTCAGGGAAACCCTCCTACGAGCAGTACTTC. Protein: CASSPSGKPSYEQYF.

CDR3: CASSHLYRGTNEKLFF. As DNA, the CDR3 is TGTGCCAGCAGCCACCTTTACAGGGGAACTAATGAAAAACTGTTTTTT. The rearrangement joins TRBV9 to TRBJ1-4; TRBD1 agrees at 7 bases. V trimming: 4 bases; J trimming: 1 base; junction bases outside the gene matches: 7. CDR1 is SGDLS, CDR2 YYNGEE, per germline. This CDR3 spans 16 amino acids.

This clone occurred a few times. This chain connects TRBV16 to TRBJ2-7, with 8 bases identical to TRBD1. The CDR3 runs to 17 residues. The germline V gene has CDR1 KGHSY and CDR2 FQNENV. Losses at the gene ends were 1 base for V and 2 bases for J; bases not matched to a gene: 10. The CDR3 loop reads CASSQYGAGGSTYEQYF. The CDR3, as DNA: TGTGCCAGCAGCCAATATGGGGCAGGGGGCTCGACCTACGAGCAGTACTTC.

The rearrangement links TRBV5-1 to TRBJ2-5, with 11 nucleotides matching TRBD2. Germline trimming cut 4 bases from V and 1 base from J; bases unmatched to any gene: 3. Germline lookup yields CDR1 SGHRS and CDR2 YFSETQ. The CDR3 runs to 15 residues. This CDR3 is CASSPGTSGQETQYF. The CDR3 DNA reads as TGCGCCAGCAGCCCCGGGACTAGCGGCCAAGAGACCCAGTACTTC.

This clone appeared once. The V call is TRBV10-3, the J call TRBJ2-7; TRBD2 is a possible D gene (7 bases). The CDR3 contains 15 residues. V dropped 0 bases and J dropped 4 bases, with 13 bases sitting between them. Looked up from germline, CDR1 is ENHRY and CDR2 is SYGVKD. Here the CDR3 reads CAISESGGPNYEQYF. CDR3 coding DNA: TGTGCCATCAGTGAGTCGGGGGGGCCCAATTACGAGCAGTACTTC.

CDR3 sequence: CASSPGWGRLDYGYTF. CDR3 sequence (DNA): TGTGCCAGCTCACCCGGATGGGGGCGCTTGGACTATGGCTACACCTTC. V gene TRBV18 combines with J gene TRBJ1-2; TRBD1 is a possible D gene (6 bases). The CDR3 extends over 16 amino acids. CDR1 and CDR2 from the germline V gene are KGHSH and LQKENI. The ends were cut back, 3 bases at V and 3 bases at J, with 17 bases in the middle.

This clone is a singleton in its sample. This chain uses TRBV27 with TRBJ1-5; D call uncertain. This CDR3 has 11 residues. The germline V and J ends were trimmed by 5 bases and 7 bases, with 6 bases remaining between them. Germline-derived CDR1 and CDR2 are MNHEY and SMNVEV (reference sequence). The CDR3 coding sequence is TGTGCCAGCAGTCCCCAACAGCCCCAGCATTTT. Residues: CASSPQQPQHF.

The chain is built from TRBV2 and TRBJ2-1, with 10 positions matching TRBD2. J lost 9 bases, V lost 7 bases, and 12 bases had no gene match. This CDR3 is 15 amino acids long. Germline CDR1 is SNHLY and CDR2 is FYNNEI. For the CDR3, the DNA is TGTGCCAGCACCCGAGAGGCTAGCGGGAGCGCTGAGCAGTTCTTC. The encoded protein is CASTREASGSAEQFF.

This sequence joins TRBV21-1 and TRBJ2-2; TRBD2, as called in the table, went unchecked against the DNA. TRBV21-1 is a known pseudogene. The CDR3 runs 17 residues. The CDR3 protein is CASSKRKAGSNTGELFF. CDR3 DNA sequence: TGTGCCAGCAGCAAACGAAAAGCGGGTTCGAACACCGGGGAGCTGTTTTTT.

As for this clone: The sample has other DNA sequences that encode this CDR3 too. The V and J genes are TRBV11-2 and TRBJ2-7; TRBD1 agrees at 9 bases. CDR3 length equals 16 residues. Germline assignment: CDR1 SGHAT and CDR2 FQNNGV. The junction had 12 bases not matched to a gene; V was cut back by 5 bases and J by 4 bases. The CDR3 loop reads CASSDSRTGVGYEQYF. CDR3 in DNA: TGTGCCAGCAGCGACTCCAGGACAGGGGTTGGTTACGAGCAGTACTTC.

The chain employs TRBV19 and TRBJ1-1; tentatively, D is TRBD1 (5 bases). The CDR3 is 15 residues long. V lost 1 base, J lost 0 bases, and 9 bases lay in between. CDR1 is LNHDA, CDR2 SQIVND, per germline (reference sequence). The CDR3 DNA is TGTGCCAGTAGTATAGTGAGGGGCCTGAACACTGAAGCTTTCTTT. Translation: CASSIVRGLNTEAFF.

This clone was seen a few times. This chain links TRBV5-4 with TRBJ2-1; D might be TRBD1 (5 bases). The germline V gene has CDR1 SGHNT and CDR2 YYREEE (reference sequence). The germline V and J ends were trimmed by 4 bases and 1 base, with 12 bases remaining between them. This CDR3 is built from 15 residues. The CDR3, as DNA: TGTGCCAGCAGCCCACGACAGATATCCTACAATGAGCAGTTCTTC. The encoded protein is CASSPRQISYNEQFF.

The rearrangement joins TRBV4-3 to TRBJ1-1; D remains unclear. Germline CDR1 is LGHNA and CDR2 is YSLEER. V was clipped by 0 bases and J by 2 bases, with 4 bases between them. CDR3 length: 13 amino acids. CDR3 nucleotide sequence: TGCGCCAGCAGCCAAGACGTAAACACTGAAGCTTTCTTT. Translated, it gives CASSQDVNTEAFF.

V and J are TRBV30 and TRBJ2-5, with D unclear. In germline, CDR1 is GTSNPN, CDR2 SVGIG (reference sequence). Trimming removed 0 bases at V and 4 bases at J, with 9 bases between. This CDR3 is built from 13 residues. CDR3 loop: CAWSVTVPETQYF. The CDR3 bases are TGTGCCTGGAGTGTAACAGTTCCAGAGACCCAGTACTTC.

This rearrangement joins TRBV6-1 to TRBJ1-4; D gene unclear. V dropped 1 base and J dropped 5 bases, with 11 bases sitting between them. Germline values: CDR1 MNHNS, CDR2 SASEGT. This CDR3 region has 15 residues. For the CDR3, the DNA is TGTGCCAGCAGTGAAGGTCCCGGGGTAAATGAAAAACTGTTTTTT. Translated, it gives CASSEGPGVNEKLFF.

V is TRBV5-1 and J is TRBJ2-7; D unresolved. Germline V gene lookup returns CDR1 SGHRS and CDR2 YFSETQ. The CDR3 is 14 residues long. Trimming removed 4 bases at V and 4 bases at J, with 15 bases between. The CDR3 is CASSTTAKGYEQYF. The CDR3 DNA is TGCGCCAGCAGCACTACAGCTAAGGGTTACGAGCAGTACTTC.

The V gene is TRBV21-1, the J gene TRBJ2-7. TRBV21-1 is classified as a pseudogene. The CDR3 has 17 amino acids. The CDR3 region has the DNA TGTGCCAGCAGCAAAGGGGGAAAAGGGTCCTCAGGCTACAAGCAGTACTTC. As protein: CASSKGGKGSSGYKQYF.

The J gene is TRBJ2-1, the V gene TRBV28; 7 bases line up with TRBD1. The CDR3 consists of 13 residues. Trimming took 8 bases from V and 3 from J; bases not matched to a gene: 4. Looked up from germline, CDR1 is MDHEN and CDR2 is SYDVKM. The chain's CDR3 is CASGAGGYNEQFF. DNA for the CDR3: TGTGCCAGCGGGGCAGGGGGCTACAATGAGCAGTTCTTC.

The chain links TRBV18 to TRBJ2-7; possible D gene TRBD2, 6 bases. In germline, CDR1 is KGHSH, CDR2 LQKENI. Trimming took 3 bases from V and 0 from J, leaving 12 bases between them. The CDR3 covers 15 residues. The CDR3 coding sequence is TGTGCCAGCTCACCTAGTAGCGGATACTCCTACGAGCAGTACTTC. It codes for CASSPSSGYSYEQYF. The whole variable domain, filled in from reference TRBV18 and TRBJ2-7, reads NAGVMQNPRHLVRRRGQEARLRCSPMKGHSHVYWYRQLPEEGLKFMVYLQKENIIDESGMPKERFSAEFPKEGPSILRIQQVVRGDSAAYFCASSPSSGYSYEQYFGPGTRLTVT.

This clone appeared once. The J gene is TRBJ2-3, the V gene TRBV11-2; either TRBD1 or TRBD2 may fit D (5 bases each). V was shortened by 1 base and J by 0 bases, with 11 bases between the two germline ends. Germline V lookup: CDR1 SGHAT, CDR2 FQNNGV. This CDR3 has 16 amino acids. The CDR3 nucleotides are TGTGCCAGCAGCTTAGCAGGCCGGGGCAGCACAGATACGCAGTATTTT. Its protein is CASSLAGRGSTDTQYF.

The chain combines TRBV19 with TRBJ1-2; D not certain. This CDR3 region has 10 residues. V dropped 7 bases and J dropped 11 bases, with 11 bases sitting between them. Looked up from germline, CDR1 is LNHDA and CDR2 is SQIVND (reference sequence). The CDR3 region has the DNA TGTGCCAGTAAGGAGGCAGCTTACACCTTC. This gives the protein CASKEAAYTF.

The rearrangement uses TRBV7-8 and TRBJ1-1; a weak D match, TRBD1 (6 bases). The V gene's germline CDR1 is SGHVS and CDR2 FQNEAQ. Deletions cut 1 base from V and 11 bases from J, with 14 bases between. The CDR3 runs 13 residues. The CDR3: CASSLGGQGKAFF. The CDR3 DNA follows: TGTGCCAGCAGCTTAGGAGGGCAGGGGAAGGCTTTCTTT.

V is TRBV5-6 and J is TRBJ2-1; D is unclear. The CDR3 sequence is 13 residues long. The V and J ends lost 1 base and 6 bases respectively, with 8 bases between them. Germline V gives CDR1 SGHDT, CDR2 YYEEEE. CDR3 sequence reads: CASSLLSSNEQFF. The CDR3 DNA reads TGTGCCAGCAGCTTGCTGAGTAGCAATGAGCAGTTCTTC.

This clone has just a few counts. V gene TRBV4-2 combines with J gene TRBJ1-4, with D tentatively TRBD1 (5 bases). V lost 0 bases and J 5 bases, leaving 10 bases between the germline ends. Looked up from germline, CDR1 is LGHNA and CDR2 is YNFKEQ. The CDR3 totals 15 residues. The CDR3 sequence is CASSQDGAENEKLFF. In DNA, the CDR3 is TGTGCCAGCAGCCAAGACGGGGCAGAAAATGAAAAACTGTTTTTT.

This clone has just one count. V and J are TRBV28 and TRBJ2-5; D call uncertain. V lost 2 bases, J lost 2 bases, and 12 bases lay in between. Germline values: CDR1 MDHEN, CDR2 SYDVKM. This CDR3 comprises 15 residues. The CDR3 here is CASSLRSARQETQYF. In nucleotides, the CDR3 is TGTGCCAGCAGTTTAAGGTCTGCCCGTCAAGAGACCCAGTACTTC. The full variable domain, with the rest looked up from reference TRBV28 and TRBJ2-5, is DVKVTQSSRYLVKRTGEKVFLECVQDMDHENMFWYRQDPGLGLRLIYFSYDVKMKEKGDIPEGYSVSREKKERFSLILESASTNQTSMYLCASSLRSARQETQYFGPGTRLLVL.

This clone was detected only a few times. Different DNA sequences within this sample yield the same CDR3. The chain is built from TRBV27 and TRBJ1-5; D not certain. From germline, CDR1 is MNHEY and CDR2 SMNVEV (reference sequence). Trimming removed 5 bases from V and 0 bases from J, with 5 bases in between. This CDR3 comprises 13 residues. CDR3 sequence reads: CASSPDSNQPQHF. The CDR3 DNA reads TGTGCCAGCAGTCCTGATAGCAATCAGCCCCAGCATTTT.

There are many counts of this clone. The sample contains more than one DNA sequence encoding this CDR3. The chain combines TRBV9 with TRBJ2-7, with 9 bases lining up with TRBD1. With V trimmed by 3 bases and J by 5 bases, 6 bases remained unmatched. The CDR3 is 14 residues long. CDR1 SGDLS and CDR2 YYNGEE come from the germline V gene. CDR3 residues: CASSATGGWNEQYF. In DNA form, the CDR3 reads TGTGCCAGCAGCGCGACAGGGGGTTGGAACGAGCAGTACTTC.